The 14 T cell receptor beta chains below were found in one sample sequenced in a study of OX40 agonist ivuxolimab in advanced cancers. To prepare the library, the immunoSEQ multiplex PCR assay was applied. TCRdb took over this immuneACCESS table, retaining in-frame rearrangements with V and J assigned. Such tables are incomplete; in checked studies, under half of the missing clones stem from an unresolved V gene, and the remainder is unexplained. This sample comprises tens of thousands of clones, roughly 88% of them detected only once. About 6% of the sample goes to the ten largest clones. This material consisted of CD4+ or CD8+ T cells sorted from blood, taken in a trial of the OX40 agonist ivuxolimab. The receptors derive from an adult with an advanced solid tumor such as melanoma, head and neck, liver or kidney cancer.

The rearrangement uses TRBV5-4 and TRBJ1-2; the match to TRBD1 covers 11 bases. CDR1 and CDR2 from the germline V gene are SGHNT and YYREEE (reference sequence). The CDR3 loop spans 15 amino acids. V lost 5 bases to trimming and J lost 2 bases; unmatched junction nucleotides: 5. The CDR3 nucleotides read TGTGCCAGCAGGAGGGACAGGGGGATCAACTATGGCTACACCTTC. It encodes CASRRDRGINYGYTF.

The chain links TRBV10-3 to TRBJ2-1; 13 bases match TRBD2. V lost 5 bases, J lost 8 bases, and 3 bases stayed unmatched. The CDR3 totals 14 residues. Germline CDR1 ENHRY, CDR2 SYGVKD. The CDR3 DNA reads as TGTGCCATCAGTCCGACTAGCGGGGGGCATGAGCAGTTCTTC. This sequence encodes CAISPTSGGHEQFF.

As regards this clone: This specimen includes other DNA sequences encoding the same CDR3. The chain has TRBV6-5 and TRBJ1-5; D is perhaps TRBD1 (6 bases). Trimming shortened V by 8 bases and J by 1 base, and 9 bases separated the two germline ends. This CDR3 has 13 residues. Germline CDR1 is MNHEY and CDR2 is SVGAGI. The CDR3 DNA sequence: TGTGCCAGCCGAGGACAGAGCAATCAGCCCCAGCATTTT. As protein: CASRGQSNQPQHF.

The chain employs TRBV7-6 and TRBJ2-2; 9 positions agree with TRBD2. This CDR3 has 18 amino acids. The ends lost 1 base at V and 1 base at J; junction bases unmatched: 7. Germline V gene data show CDR1 as SGHVS and CDR2 as FNYEAQ. In nucleotides, the CDR3 is TGTGCCAGCAGCTTAGAATGGTCTAGCGGGGTGAACACCGGGGAGCTGTTTTTT. It is translated as CASSLEWSSGVNTGELFF.

The CDR3 DNA reads as TGCGCCAGCAGCTTGGTGGACAGTTCCTTTCAAGAGACCCAGTACTTC. It encodes CASSLVDSSFQETQYF. This chain joins TRBV5-1 and TRBJ2-5, with D possibly matching TRBD1 (6 bases). CDR3 length: 16 residues. Trimming took 0 bases from V and 2 from J, leaving 14 bases between them. Germline values: CDR1 SGHRS, CDR2 YFSETQ. Drawing the rest from reference TRBV5-1 and TRBJ2-5, the complete variable domain is KAGVTQTPRYLIKTRGQQVTLSCSPISGHRSVSWYQQTPGQGLQFLFEYFSETQRNKGNFPGRFSGRQFSNSRSEMNVSTLELGDSALYLCASSLVDSSFQETQYFGPGTRLLVL.

The V call is TRBV7-9, the J call TRBJ2-3; the D gene is possibly TRBD2 (6 bases). Deletions cut 1 base from V and 5 bases from J, with 10 bases between. Germline assignment: CDR1 SEHNR and CDR2 FQNEAQ (reference sequence). CDR3 length equals 14 residues. This CDR3 reads CASSLDGGGDTQYF. For the CDR3, the DNA is TGTGCCAGCAGCTTAGACGGGGGAGGAGATACGCAGTATTTT.

The rearrangement joins TRBV4-3 to TRBJ2-2, with D perhaps TRBD1 (5 bases). CDR1 and CDR2 from the germline V gene are LGHNA and YSLEER. The CDR3 runs to 16 residues. The germline V and J ends were trimmed by 1 base and 0 bases, with 9 bases remaining between them. The CDR3 region is CASSQADRTNTGELFF. In nucleotides, the CDR3 is TGCGCCAGCAGCCAAGCCGACAGAACGAACACCGGGGAGCTGTTTTTT.

The genes are TRBV4-1 and TRBJ2-1, with a weak D call TRBD1 (5 bases). V was pared by 1 base and J by 0 bases, with 16 bases between. Germline CDR1 reads MGHRA; CDR2 reads YSYEKL. The CDR3 extends over 18 amino acids. Written as DNA, the CDR3 is TGCGCCAGCAGCCAAGGGCCCATGACAGACCTCTCCTACAATGAGCAGTTCTTC. Its protein is CASSQGPMTDLSYNEQFF.

This clone was picked up a small number of times. The chain has TRBV5-5 and TRBJ1-4, with 9 bases that match TRBD1. Germline lookup yields CDR1 SGHKS and CDR2 YYEKEE (reference sequence). V trimming: 4 bases; J trimming: 6 bases; junction bases outside the gene matches: 7. The CDR3 consists of 15 residues. CDR3 in DNA: TGTGCCAGCAGCAAAGCCCGGGACAGGGATGAAAAACTGTTTTTT. Translating gives CASSKARDRDEKLFF.

This chain joins TRBV6-5 and TRBJ2-7; 11 nucleotides match TRBD2. The CDR3 totals 14 residues. Trimming at V came to 6 bases and at J to 3 bases, leaving 4 bases not matched to a gene. The germline CDR1 and CDR2 sequences are MNHEY and SVGAGI. This CDR3 is CASRGTSGNYEQYF. CDR3 DNA sequence: TGTGCCAGCAGAGGGACTAGCGGCAACTACGAGCAGTACTTC.

This clone has just one count. V gene TRBV6-9 combines with J gene TRBJ1-2; D is perhaps TRBD1 (6 bases). The V end lost 8 bases, the J end lost 8 bases, and 12 bases lay between the germline ends. CDR1 is MNHGY and CDR2 is SVAAGI in the germline V gene. CDR3 length: 11 amino acids. Here the CDR3 reads CASGSGEGYTF. CDR3 bases: TGTGCCAGCGGTTCAGGGGAAGGCTACACCTTC.

The rearrangement joins TRBV19 to TRBJ2-5; TRBD1 aligns across 7 bases. After removal of 1 base from V and 1 base from J, the junction contained 6 bases not matched to a gene. The CDR3 covers 16 residues. CDR1 and CDR2 (germline): LNHDA, SQIVND (reference sequence). The DNA of the CDR3 is TGTGCCAGTAGTATAGGGCCGAAGGGGGCCCAAGAGACCCAGTACTTC. Its protein product is CASSIGPKGAQETQYF.

The chain carries TRBV6-5 and TRBJ1-5; D is ambiguous. The CDR3 runs 13 residues. The V end was cut by 5 bases, the J end by 3 bases, with 8 bases between. The germline CDR1 and CDR2 sequences are MNHEY and SVGAGI. The CDR3 is CASSPSHNQPQHF. The CDR3 DNA is TGTGCCAGCAGTCCCTCCCACAATCAGCCCCAGCATTTT.

This chain links TRBV7-9 with TRBJ1-5, with 12 bases aligning to TRBD1. V was pared by 3 bases and J by 2 bases, with 2 bases of the junction left unmatched. CDR3 length: 16 amino acids. Germline V lookup: CDR1 SEHNR, CDR2 FQNEAQ (reference sequence). CDR3 amino acids: CASSLGQGAGNQPQHF. The DNA for the CDR3 is TGTGCCAGCAGCTTGGGACAGGGGGCCGGCAATCAGCCCCAGCATTTT. The full variable domain, rest sourced from reference TRBV7-9 and TRBJ1-5, is DTGVSQNPRHKITKRGQNVTFRCDPISEHNRLYWYRQTLGQGPEFLTYFQNEAQLEKSRLLSDRFSAERPKGSFSTLEIQRTEQGDSAMYLCASSLGQGAGNQPQHFGDGTRLSIL.